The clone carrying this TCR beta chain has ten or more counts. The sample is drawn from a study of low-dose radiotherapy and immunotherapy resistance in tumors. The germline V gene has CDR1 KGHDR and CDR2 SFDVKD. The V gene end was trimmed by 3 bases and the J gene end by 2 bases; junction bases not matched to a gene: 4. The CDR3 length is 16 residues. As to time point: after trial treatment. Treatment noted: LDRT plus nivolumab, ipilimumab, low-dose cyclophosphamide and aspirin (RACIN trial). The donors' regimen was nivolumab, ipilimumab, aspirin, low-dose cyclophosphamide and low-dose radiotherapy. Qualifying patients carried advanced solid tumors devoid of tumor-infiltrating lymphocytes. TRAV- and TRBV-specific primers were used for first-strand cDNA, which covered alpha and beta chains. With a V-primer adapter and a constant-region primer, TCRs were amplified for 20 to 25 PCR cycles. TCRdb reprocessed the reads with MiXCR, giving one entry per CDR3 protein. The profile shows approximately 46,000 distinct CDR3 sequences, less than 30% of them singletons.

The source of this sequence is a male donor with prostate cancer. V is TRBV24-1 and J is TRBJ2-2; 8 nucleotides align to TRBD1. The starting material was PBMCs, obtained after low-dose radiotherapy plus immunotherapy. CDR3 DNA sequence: TGTGCCACCAGTGATCCCGGGACAGGAAACACCGGGGAGCTGTTTTTT. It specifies CATSDPGTGNTGELFF.